Below, 26 T cell receptor beta chains from the same sample are listed, as sequenced in a study of OX40 agonist ivuxolimab in advanced cancers. The data were produced by immunoSEQ multiplex PCR, yet TCRdb's version contains in-frame clones alone and is incomplete. This repertoire shows about 64,000 clones, approximately 84% found once; its top ten account for 9.8%. This specimen was CD4+ or CD8+ T cells sorted from blood, taken in a trial of the OX40 agonist ivuxolimab. These receptor sequences come from an adult with an advanced solid tumor such as melanoma, head and neck, liver or kidney cancer.

This clone was seen a single time. This chain connects TRBV2 to TRBJ2-7; possibly TRBD1 or TRBD2 for D (5 bases each). V lost 7 bases and J 2 bases, leaving 27 bases between the germline ends. CDR1 is SNHLY and CDR2 is FYNNEI in the germline V gene. The CDR3 consists of 18 residues. The CDR3 protein is CASTKSFTRGGLTYEQYF. CDR3 sequence (DNA): TGTGCCAGCACCAAAAGCTTCACTAGGGGCGGATTGACCTACGAGCAGTACTTC.

V and J are TRBV11-1 and TRBJ2-3, with a possible D match to TRBD2 (6 bases). V gave up 5 bases and J gave up 5 bases, with 17 bases separating them. The CDR3 is 15 amino acids. Germline CDR1 and CDR2: SGHAT and FQDESV (reference sequence). The DNA of the CDR3 is TGTGCCAGCAGCCTGCCCCGGGGGTCCGGAGATACGCAGTATTTT. Translating it yields CASSLPRGSGDTQYF. Filled out from reference TRBV11-1 and TRBJ2-3, the complete variable domain reads EAEVAQSPRYKITEKSQAVAFWCDPISGHATLYWYRQILGQGPELLVQFQDESVVDDSQLPKDRFSAERLKGVDSTLKIQPAELGDSAMYLCASSLPRGSGDTQYFGPGTRLTVL.

This chain connects TRBV9 to TRBJ2-3, with TRBD2 identical over 8 bases. Germline lookup yields CDR1 SGDLS and CDR2 YYNGEE. J lost 1 base, V lost 1 base, and 8 bases had no gene match. The CDR3 length is 17 residues. CDR3 DNA: TGTGCCAGCAGCGTAACAAGCGGGAGTCGGGGCACAGATACGCAGTATTTT. Protein sequence: CASSVTSGSRGTDTQYF.

The rearrangement uses TRBV19 and TRBJ2-3; unclear D gene. This CDR3 has 13 residues. The V and J ends lost 6 bases and 5 bases respectively, with 12 bases between them. Germline V gene lookup returns CDR1 LNHDA and CDR2 SQIVND (reference sequence). CDR3 bases: TGTGCCAGTAGGGGCCCCGGCAGAGATACGCAGTATTTT. Its translation is CASRGPGRDTQYF. Full variable domain (remainder filled in from reference TRBV19 and TRBJ2-3): DGGITQSPKYLFRKEGQNVTLSCEQNLNHDAMYWYRQDPGQGLRLIYYSQIVNDFQKGDIAEGYSVSREKKESFPLTVTSAQKNPTAFYLCASRGPGRDTQYFGPGTRLTVL.

CDR3: CSVEDRQGRGGYTF. In DNA, the CDR3 is TGCAGCGTTGAAGATCGACAGGGCCGGGGTGGCTACACCTTC. This chain links TRBV29-1 with TRBJ1-2; 7 bases agree with TRBD1. The V and J ends lost 0 bases and 7 bases, in that order; junction bases with no gene match: 8. The CDR3 has 14 residues. Germline CDR1 SQVTM, CDR2 ANQGSEA.

The chain carries TRBV2 and TRBJ2-1; TRBD1 is a possible D gene (6 bases). V was trimmed by 5 bases and J by 7 bases, leaving 18 bases between them. This CDR3 is built from 15 residues. From germline, CDR1 is SNHLY and CDR2 FYNNEI. Here the CDR3 reads CASSKTRGLKNEQFF. CDR3 DNA: TGTGCCAGCAGTAAGACCAGGGGCTTAAAAAATGAGCAGTTCTTC.

This chain uses TRBV5-1 with TRBJ2-7; the D gene is possibly TRBD2 (5 bases). Looked up from germline, CDR1 is SGHRS and CDR2 is YFSETQ. This CDR3 spans 14 amino acids. V was pared by 2 bases and J by 6 bases, with 15 bases between. The CDR3 DNA reads TGCGCCAGCAGCTTAATCAAGGACGGAGGCGAGCAGTACTTC. It is translated as CASSLIKDGGEQYF.

The genes are TRBV28 and TRBJ2-7; 8 nucleotides align to TRBD2. V lost 7 bases and J lost 7; bases outside the gene matches: 9. Germline V gene data show CDR1 as MDHEN and CDR2 as SYDVKM. The CDR3 contains 13 residues. CDR3 amino acids: CASMTSAFREQYF. The CDR3 coding sequence is TGTGCCAGCATGACTAGCGCTTTCCGGGAGCAGTACTTC. Using reference TRBV28 and TRBJ2-7 for the parts outside the CDR3, the full variable domain is DVKVTQSSRYLVKRTGEKVFLECVQDMDHENMFWYRQDPGLGLRLIYFSYDVKMKEKGDIPEGYSVSREKKERFSLILESASTNQTSMYLCASMTSAFREQYFGPGTRLTVT.

This chain joins TRBV6-5 and TRBJ1-1; D remains ambiguous. The V end was cut by 5 bases, the J end by 1 base, with 8 bases between. The CDR3 length is 13 residues. CDR1 and CDR2 from the germline V gene are MNHEY and SVGAGI. CDR3 nucleotide sequence: TGTGCCAGCAGTCACACGGAGAACACTGAAGCTTTCTTT. This sequence encodes CASSHTENTEAFF.

The sample holds a few counts of this clone. The chain has TRBV7-2 and TRBJ2-2, with 8 bases matching TRBD1. Per germline, CDR1 SGHTA and CDR2 FQGNSA. The CDR3 extends over 16 amino acids. Trimming removed 10 bases from V and 5 bases from J; junction bases left unmatched: 15. The CDR3 nucleotides are TGTGCCACCGCTCAGGGGGCCCGCGGTAGGACCGGGGAGCTGTTTTTT. It specifies CATAQGARGRTGELFF. The full variable domain, its missing parts supplied by reference TRBV7-2 and TRBJ2-2, is GAGVSQSPSNKVTEKGKDVELRCDPISGHTALYWYRQSLGQGLEFLIYFQGNSAPDKSGLPSDRFSAERTGGSVSTLTIQRTQQEDSAVYLCATAQGARGRTGELFFGEGSRLTVL.

The chain carries TRBV6-5 and TRBJ2-2; TRBD1 matches at 9 bases. V gave up 4 bases and J gave up 6 bases; unmatched junction bases: 6. The CDR3 runs to 15 residues. CDR1 MNHEY and CDR2 SVGAGI come from the germline V gene. Written as DNA, the CDR3 is TGTGCCAGCAGTTTCCGGGACAGGGCGGCCGGGGAGCTGTTTTTT. This encodes CASSFRDRAAGELFF.

The V gene is TRBV7-2, the J gene TRBJ2-7; maybe TRBD2 (6 bases). V lost 5 bases to trimming and J lost 0 bases, with 8 bases between them. This CDR3 region has 13 residues. Germline V gene lookup returns CDR1 SGHTA and CDR2 FQGNSA. The CDR3 loop is CASSGGISYEQYF. The CDR3 nucleotides are TGTGCCAGCAGCGGAGGGATCTCCTACGAGCAGTACTTC.

The chain is built from TRBV7-3 and TRBJ1-1; TRBD1 matches 7 bases. The CDR3 covers 15 residues. Germline assignment: CDR1 SGHTA and CDR2 FQGTGA. V gave up 1 base and J gave up 7 bases; unmatched junction bases: 9. The CDR3 region is CASSLRGGGDLEAFF. The DNA of the CDR3 is TGTGCCAGCAGCTTAAGAGGGGGCGGAGACCTTGAAGCTTTCTTT.

The chain is built from TRBV27 and TRBJ1-6; D might be TRBD1 (6 bases). The CDR3 runs 13 residues. Trimming removed 3 bases at V and 7 bases at J, with 7 bases between. Germline loops: CDR1 MNHEY, CDR2 SMNVEV (reference sequence). The DNA of the CDR3 is TGTGCCAGCAGTTTTCAGGGGAATTCACCCCTCCACTTT. Its protein product is CASSFQGNSPLHF.

V is TRBV5-1 and J is TRBJ1-2, with D possibly being TRBD1 (5 bases). Between the trimmed V and J ends, which lost 1 base and 7 bases, there was a span of 8 bases. This CDR3 contains 12 residues. CDR1 is SGHRS, CDR2 YFSETQ, per germline. For the CDR3, the DNA is TGCGCCAGCAGCTTGAGGGGTCCTGGCTACACCTTC. Its protein is CASSLRGPGYTF.

This clone was observed a few times. CDR3 coding DNA: TGTGCCAGCAATAAACCTGGAAACACCATATATTTT. This translates into CASNKPGNTIYF. V usage is TRBV2 and J usage is TRBJ1-3, with no clear D. The CDR3 runs to 12 residues. From germline, CDR1 is SNHLY and CDR2 FYNNEI. V was cut by 7 bases and J by 2 bases, with 6 bases left in between.

This clone was observed a handful of times. The CDR3 DNA reads as TGCGCCAGCAGCGGGCAGGGTCCGTACAATGAGCAGTTCTTC. It codes for CASSGQGPYNEQFF. V and J are TRBV5-1 and TRBJ2-1; D possibly corresponds to TRBD1 (5 bases). The CDR3 runs to 14 residues. The V end lost 4 bases, the J end lost 4 bases, and 12 bases lay between the germline ends. Germline V gene sequence: CDR1 SGHRS, CDR2 YFSETQ.

The chain links TRBV18 to TRBJ2-1, with 9 bases identical to TRBD2. Germline lookup yields CDR1 KGHSH and CDR2 LQKENI. Trimming removed 4 bases from V and 3 bases from J; junction bases left unmatched: 4. This CDR3 comprises 15 residues. The CDR3 region is CASSQSSGIYNEQFF. CDR3 nucleotide sequence: TGTGCCAGCTCACAGTCTAGCGGGATCTACAATGAGCAGTTCTTC.

V and J are TRBV2 and TRBJ1-4; the D is unclear. Trimming left V 2 bases short and J 7 bases short, with 2 bases between. The CDR3 runs to 11 residues. Per germline, CDR1 SNHLY and CDR2 FYNNEI. The CDR3 sequence: CASSEREKLFF. CDR3 DNA sequence: TGTGCCAGCAGTGAACGTGAAAAACTGTTTTTT.

The rearrangement links TRBV10-3 to TRBJ1-2; D is unresolved. The CDR3 length is 12 residues. Germline CDR1 ENHRY, CDR2 SYGVKD. CDR3 bases: TGTGCTCACCGCGAGGAGAACTATGGCTACACCTTC. It encodes CAHREENYGYTF.

This CDR3 is CATPLREENTGELFF. The CDR3 DNA sequence: TGTGCCACGCCCCTGCGGGAGGAGAACACCGGGGAGCTGTTTTTT. The chain carries TRBV5-3 and TRBJ2-2, with TRBD2 identical over 8 bases. TRBV5-3 is annotated as an ORF whose role is uncertain. V lost 9 bases, J lost 1 base, and 8 bases stayed unmatched. This CDR3 comprises 15 residues.

The DNA of the CDR3 is TGTGCCAGTAGCCATAGACAGGGGGCTTCCTATAATTCACCCCTCCACTTT. The encoded protein is CASSHRQGASYNSPLHF. The chain combines TRBV19 with TRBJ1-6; 10 bases are shared with TRBD1. V lost 6 bases to trimming and J lost 1 base; unmatched junction nucleotides: 6. CDR3 size: 17 residues. Germline-derived CDR1 and CDR2 are LNHDA and SQIVND (reference sequence).

The chain joins TRBV7-3 to TRBJ2-1; D is perhaps TRBD2 (5 bases). Germline V CDR1 and CDR2: SGHTA, FQGTGA. CDR3 length equals 15 residues. The V and J ends lost 2 bases and 2 bases respectively, with 10 bases between them. The CDR3 region has the DNA TGTGCCAGCAGCTTAGCTGTCGGGGCCTACAATGAGCAGTTCTTC. Translating gives CASSLAVGAYNEQFF.

The chain is built from TRBV5-6 and TRBJ1-5; unclear D gene. CDR1 and CDR2 (germline): SGHDT, YYEEEE. CDR3 length: 15 residues. The V end was cut by 0 bases, the J end by 5 bases, with 12 bases between. This chain's CDR3 is CASSLDGSPDQPQHF. The DNA for the CDR3 is TGTGCCAGCAGCTTGGACGGATCCCCCGATCAGCCCCAGCATTTT.

The chain links TRBV28 to TRBJ2-1, with 11 nucleotides matching TRBD1. CDR3 size: 16 residues. Unmatched junction bases numbered 6, after V lost 5 bases and J lost 3 bases. Per the germline V gene, CDR1 is MDHEN and CDR2 is SYDVKM. The CDR3 is CASSPTGQGGYNEQFF. The CDR3 DNA follows: TGTGCCAGCAGTCCCACGGGACAGGGGGGCTACAATGAGCAGTTCTTC. The full variable domain, rest sourced from reference TRBV28 and TRBJ2-1, is DVKVTQSSRYLVKRTGEKVFLECVQDMDHENMFWYRQDPGLGLRLIYFSYDVKMKEKGDIPEGYSVSREKKERFSLILESASTNQTSMYLCASSPTGQGGYNEQFFGPGTRLTVL.

V gene TRBV5-1 combines with J gene TRBJ2-7, with D perhaps matching TRBD1 (8 bases). Trimming shortened V by 4 bases and J by 5 bases, and 16 bases separated the two germline ends. The CDR3 extends over 14 amino acids. Germline values: CDR1 SGHRS, CDR2 YFSETQ. The CDR3 bases are TGCGCCAGCAGCACACAGGGGGAGGGGCACGAGCAGTACTTC. Residues: CASSTQGEGHEQYF.